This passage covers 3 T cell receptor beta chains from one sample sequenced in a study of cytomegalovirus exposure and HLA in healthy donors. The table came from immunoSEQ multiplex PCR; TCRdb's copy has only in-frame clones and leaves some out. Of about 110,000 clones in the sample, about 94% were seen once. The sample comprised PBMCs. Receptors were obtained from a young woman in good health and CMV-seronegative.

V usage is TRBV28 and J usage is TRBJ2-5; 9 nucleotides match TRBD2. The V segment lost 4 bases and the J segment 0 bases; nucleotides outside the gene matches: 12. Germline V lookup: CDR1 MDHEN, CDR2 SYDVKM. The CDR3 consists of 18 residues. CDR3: CASSSPGVAGDYQETQYF. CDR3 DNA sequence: TGTGCCAGCAGTTCCCCGGGGGTAGCGGGGGACTACCAAGAGACCCAGTACTTC.

In nucleotides, the CDR3 is TGCGCCAGCAGCCAAGATTTGAAAGAGGCAGGCTACGACGGAGGAGAGACCCAGTACTTC. This gives the protein CASSQDLKEAGYDGGETQYF. The chain has TRBV4-3 and TRBJ2-5; tentatively, D is TRBD2 (5 bases). Trimming pared 0 bases from V and 4 bases from J, leaving 27 bases between. The germline V gene encodes CDR1 LGHNA and CDR2 YSLEER. The length of the CDR3 is 20 residues.

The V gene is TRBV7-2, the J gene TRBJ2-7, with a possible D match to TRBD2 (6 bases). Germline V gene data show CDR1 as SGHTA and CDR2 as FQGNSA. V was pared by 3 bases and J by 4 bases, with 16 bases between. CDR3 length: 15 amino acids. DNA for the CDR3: TGTGCCAGCAGCTTTACTTACGGGGGAACATACGAGCAGTACTTC. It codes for CASSFTYGGTYEQYF.